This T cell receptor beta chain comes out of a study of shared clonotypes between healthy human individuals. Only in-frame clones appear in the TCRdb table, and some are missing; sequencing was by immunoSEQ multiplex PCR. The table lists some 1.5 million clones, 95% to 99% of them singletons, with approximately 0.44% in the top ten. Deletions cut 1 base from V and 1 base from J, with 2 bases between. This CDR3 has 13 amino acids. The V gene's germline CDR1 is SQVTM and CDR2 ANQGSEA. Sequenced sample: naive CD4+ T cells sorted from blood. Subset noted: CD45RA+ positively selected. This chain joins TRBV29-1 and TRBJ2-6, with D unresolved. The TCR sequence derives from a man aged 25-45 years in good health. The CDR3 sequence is CSVEVSGANVLTF. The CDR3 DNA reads TGCAGCGTTGAAGTATCTGGGGCCAACGTCCTGACTTTC.